A selection of T cell receptor beta chains follows, all from one sample in a study of chemoradiotherapy in HPV16-positive cancers. This table comes from immunoSEQ multiplex PCR, and its TCRdb copy is limited to in-frame clones, with some not included. The sample lists about 22,000 clones, 80% to 95% occurring once. Sequencing used blood, obtained from a patient who underwent chemoradiotherapy. The source is a human donor with HPV-associated anogenital cancer. The CDR3 runs from the conserved cysteine through the conserved F or W. D genes are given only for firm matches. Clone size is given for some rows only: seen once, a few or many times, or a class if the clone is expanded.

TRBV6-1	.	TRBD1	TRBJ2-7	TGTGCCAGCAGTAGATTTGGGACAGCTTACGAGCAGTACTTC	CASSRFGTAYEQYF
TRBV7-9	.	.	TRBJ2-7	TGTGCCAGCAGCTTAGAGGGGCACTACGAGCAGTACTTC	CASSLEGHYEQYF
TRBV6-6	.	.	TRBJ2-5	TGTGCCAGCAGTTACTCCCAAGAGACCCAGTACTTC	CASSYSQETQYF
TRBV11-3	.	.	TRBJ2-2	TGTGCCAGCAGCTTCCGGACCTCTCCCGGGGAGCTGTTTTTT	CASSFRTSPGELFF
TRBV27	.	.	TRBJ1-1	TGTGCCAGCAGGCTACAGGGAGGTAACACTGAAGCTTTCTTT	CASRLQGGNTEAFF
TRBV4-2	.	TRBD2	TRBJ2-3	TGTGCCAGCAGCCGGGGGACTAGCGGGGGGCCCGGTGATACGCAGTATTTT	CASSRGTSGGPGDTQYF
TRBV5-5	once	TRBD1	TRBJ2-7	TGTGCCAGCAGCTTGGTTCAGGGGGAAACGGCCGAGCAGTACTTC	CASSLVQGETAEQYF
TRBV6-5	.	.	TRBJ1-6	TGTGCCAGCAGAAAGGGGGTTAATTCACCCCTCCACTTT	CASRKGVNSPLHF
TRBV28	.	TRBD2	TRBJ2-1	TGTGCCAGCAGCCCGGGGACTAGCGGGTCATATGAGCAGTTCTTC	CASSPGTSGSYEQFF
TRBV2	.	TRBD2	TRBJ2-1	TGTGCCACCTCGGGACTAGTCGTATCCGTAGGGCAGTTCTTC	CATSGLVVSVGQFF
TRBV5-6	.	.	TRBJ2-5	TGTGCCAGCAGCTTGATGGAAAGCCAAGAGACCCAGTACTTC	CASSLMESQETQYF
TRBV29-1	once	.	TRBJ2-7	TGCAGCACCAGGCAGACAGGTAACGAGCAGTACTTC	CSTRQTGNEQYF
TRBV7-8	few	.	TRBJ1-1	TGTGCCAGCAGATCCGATAGGGAAGCTTTCTTT	CASRSDREAFF
TRBV28	.	.	TRBJ1-5	TGTGCCAGCAGTTTAACAGGGAACAATCAGCCCCAGCATTTT	CASSLTGNNQPQHF
TRBV5-1	.	.	TRBJ2-1	TGCGCCAGCAGCTTGAGCCCAGGCCGTCACAATGAGCAGTTCTTC	CASSLSPGRHNEQFF
TRBV9	.	.	TRBJ2-1	TGTGCCAGCAGCAGCGGGAATGAGCAGTTCTTC	CASSSGNEQFF
TRBV25-1	.	TRBD1	TRBJ2-1	TGTGCCAGCAGTGAATATGGGGGACAGTACAATGAGCAGTTCTTC	CASSEYGGQYNEQFF
TRBV18	.	.	TRBJ1-3	TGTGCCAGCTCACCCTCCCATGAGTTCTCTGGAAACACCATATATTTT	CASSPSHEFSGNTIYF
TRBV19	.	.	TRBJ1-2	TGTGCCAGTGGAGATTATGGCTACACCTTC	CASGDYGYTF
TRBV5-1	.	.	TRBJ1-6	TGCGCCAGCAGCTTTTTACAGGGAGAGAATTCACCCCTCCACTTT	CASSFLQGENSPLHF
TRBV10-2	.	.	TRBJ1-1	TGCGCCAGCACAAGGGAGAACACTGAAGCTTTCTTT	CASTRENTEAFF
TRBV5-5	.	TRBD1	TRBJ2-7	TGTGCCAGCAGCTGGGGGTCAGGGGGCTCCTACGAGCAGTACTTC	CASSWGSGGSYEQYF
TRBV4-2	.	TRBD2	TRBJ2-3	TGTGCCAGCAGCCAAACTAGCGGGGGATGGGGAGATACGCAGTATTTT	CASSQTSGGWGDTQYF